This TCR beta chain was identified during a study of T cell repertoires in cytomegalovirus infection. This CDR3 contains 17 residues. V was trimmed by 2 bases and J by 2 bases, leaving 16 bases between them. The germline CDR1 and CDR2 sequences are MDHEN and SYDVKM. One entry per CDR3 protein, called by TCRdb with MiXCR from the reads. The profile shows roughly 760,000 distinct CDR3 sequences, 35% to 45% of them singletons. The sequence was collected from a human donor in good health (CMV status not recorded). Some clones in this sample may be carry-over from other donors' samples. The sample comprised PBMCs. The V call is TRBV28, the J call TRBJ1-3; D ambiguous. CDR3 nucleotide sequence: TGTGCCAGCAGTTTAAGCGGTATGCGTGGGGCTGGAAACACCATATATTTT. It encodes CASSLSGMRGAGNTIYF.